These 19 T cell receptor beta chains share one sample of origin, sequenced in a study of cytomegalovirus exposure and HLA in healthy donors. PCR involved 60 Vbeta and 13 Jbeta primers. Libraries were prepared by immunoSEQ multiplex PCR; TCRdb keeps only in-frame clonotypes and omits some of them. The sample carries roughly 100,000 clones, 60% to 80% recorded once. The sample comprised PBMCs. The receptors shown here come from a boy under 18 in good health and CMV-seronegative.

This chain uses TRBV5-1 with TRBJ1-1; D is undetermined. This CDR3 has 14 amino acids. V lost 1 base to trimming and J lost 4 bases, with 11 bases between them. The germline CDR1 and CDR2 sequences are SGHRS and YFSETQ. The CDR3 coding sequence is TGCGCCAGCAGCTTGTATGAGGGTGGCACTGAAGCTTTCTTT. Translating it yields CASSLYEGGTEAFF.

This sequence joins TRBV4-1 and TRBJ1-2; D gene unclear. Trimming pared 2 bases from V and 2 bases from J, leaving 12 bases between. Germline lookup yields CDR1 MGHRA and CDR2 YSYEKL. This CDR3 is built from 15 residues. CDR3 region: CASSQSPSQNYGYTF. The CDR3 nucleotides read TGCGCCAGCAGCCAATCCCCTTCCCAGAACTATGGCTACACCTTC.

The V and J genes are TRBV28 and TRBJ1-5; D unclear. The CDR3 consists of 15 residues. V was clipped by 6 bases and J by 4 bases, with 16 bases between them. Germline V gene data show CDR1 as MDHEN and CDR2 as SYDVKM. CDR3 coding DNA: TGTGCCAGCAGAAAAACCCTTAGGGAGAATCAGCCCCAGCATTTT. Translating gives CASRKTLRENQPQHF.

The V call is TRBV6-5, the J call TRBJ1-1, with TRBD1 matching 9 bases. Trimming took 6 bases from V and 3 from J; bases not matched to a gene: 8. The CDR3 runs to 15 residues. Germline V gene sequence: CDR1 MNHEY, CDR2 SVGAGI. The CDR3 protein is CASREWTGVYTEAFF. The CDR3 DNA sequence: TGTGCCAGCAGAGAGTGGACAGGGGTCTACACTGAAGCTTTCTTT.

This clone was found a few times. The J gene is TRBJ2-1, the V gene TRBV11-3; 7 bases fit TRBD1. The CDR3 extends over 15 amino acids. The J segment lost 9 bases and the V segment lost 5 bases, leaving 13 bases of the junction unmatched. Germline CDR1 SGHNT, CDR2 YENEEA. CDR3 bases: TGTGCCAGCAGCCTCCGGACAGGCCTTGAGGTTGAGCAGTTCTTC. Translating gives CASSLRTGLEVEQFF.

CDR3 residues: CASSQQKPGLGLYNEQFF. As DNA, the CDR3 is TGTGCCAGCAGCCAACAAAAACCGGGACTAGGCCTCTACAATGAGCAGTTCTTC. V and J are TRBV14 and TRBJ2-1, with TRBD2 matching 8 bases. The J segment lost 3 bases and the V segment lost 2 bases, leaving 12 bases of the junction unmatched. This CDR3 contains 18 residues. The germline V gene has CDR1 SGHDN and CDR2 FVKESK.

The chain employs TRBV7-2 and TRBJ1-1, with D unresolved. Trimming removed 0 bases at V and 1 base at J, with 9 bases between. Germline V gene sequence: CDR1 SGHTA, CDR2 FQGNSA. The CDR3 is made up of 15 amino acids. CDR3 nucleotides: TGTGCCAGCAGCTTAGCTTCGACACAGAACACTGAAGCTTTCTTT. Translated: CASSLASTQNTEAFF.

In DNA, the CDR3 is TGTGCCTGGAGTGAATTGAACATGAACACTGAAGCTTTCTTT. Amino acids: CAWSELNMNTEAFF. The chain joins TRBV30 to TRBJ1-1; D is unclear. V was clipped by 1 base and J by 0 bases, with 9 bases between them. The CDR3 is made up of 14 amino acids. From germline, CDR1 is GTSNPN and CDR2 SVGIG (reference sequence).

The chain employs TRBV19 and TRBJ2-1, with 10 bases fitting TRBD2. Trimming took 5 bases from V and 5 from J; bases not matched to a gene: 12. CDR1 is LNHDA and CDR2 is SQIVND in the germline V gene (reference sequence). This CDR3 is 17 amino acids long. The CDR3 region is CASSGQLAGGRNNEQFF. CDR3 nucleotides: TGTGCCAGTAGTGGACAGTTAGCGGGAGGTCGGAACAATGAGCAGTTCTTC.

This clone was observed a handful of times. This chain connects TRBV5-1 to TRBJ2-7; D is possibly TRBD1 (6 bases). Germline V gene data show CDR1 as SGHRS and CDR2 as YFSETQ. The CDR3 has 12 amino acids. Trimming left V 0 bases short and J 9 bases short, with 10 bases between. Here the CDR3 reads CASSLAQGLQYF. DNA for the CDR3: TGCGCCAGCAGCTTGGCGCAGGGGTTGCAGTACTTC.

This clone has only one observation. CDR3 loop: CASSFGDRVTDGYTF. Here the CDR3 DNA reads TGTGCCAGCAGTTTTGGGGACAGGGTCACGGATGGCTACACCTTC. J is TRBJ1-2 and V is TRBV28; 9 nucleotides agree with TRBD1. The CDR3 totals 15 residues. J gave up 6 bases and V 3 bases, and 8 bases lay outside the gene matches. Germline lookup yields CDR1 MDHEN and CDR2 SYDVKM.

The count of this clone is one. This sequence joins TRBV5-4 and TRBJ1-2; TRBD1 agrees at 8 bases. This CDR3 region has 15 residues. Per germline, CDR1 SGHNT and CDR2 YYREEE (reference sequence). V trimming: 4 bases; J trimming: 5 bases; junction bases outside the gene matches: 10. The CDR3: CASSPGQGGTYGYTF. The CDR3 DNA reads TGTGCCAGCAGCCCAGGACAGGGTGGGACGTATGGCTACACCTTC.

CDR3: CASSLTGGTTRNEQFF. In DNA, the CDR3 is TGTGCCAGCAGCTTAACGGGGGGGACTACACGCAATGAGCAGTTCTTC. The V call is TRBV7-9, the J call TRBJ2-1; 8 nucleotides match TRBD2. J was trimmed by 6 bases and V by 2 bases; bases with no gene match: 9. This CDR3 region has 16 residues. Germline CDR1 is SEHNR and CDR2 is FQNEAQ (reference sequence).

The rearrangement links TRBV29-1 to TRBJ1-2, with 10 bases identical to TRBD1. CDR1 and CDR2 (germline): SQVTM, ANQGSEA. J lost 2 bases, V lost 7 bases, and 10 bases had no gene match. The CDR3 contains 15 residues. Here the CDR3 DNA reads TGCAGCGCCCAGTACGGACAGGGGGGGAACTATGGCTACACCTTC. This sequence encodes CSAQYGQGGNYGYTF. The full variable domain, with the rest looked up from reference TRBV29-1 and TRBJ1-2, is SAVISQKPSRDICQRGTSLTIQCQVDSQVTMMFWYRQQPGQSLTLIATANQGSEATYESGFVIDKFPISRPNLTFSTLTVSNMSPEDSSIYLCSAQYGQGGNYGYTFGSGTRLTVV.

This chain uses TRBV4-1 with TRBJ1-1; a possible D gene is TRBD1 (5 bases). Trimming took off 3 bases at V and 2 bases at J, with 13 bases between the two ends. From germline, CDR1 is MGHRA and CDR2 YSYEKL. This CDR3 has 15 residues. The CDR3 sequence is CASSHSRQGNTEAFF. DNA for the CDR3: TGCGCCAGCAGCCACTCCCGGCAGGGAAACACTGAAGCTTTCTTT.

The chain links TRBV10-3 to TRBJ2-1; TRBD1 aligns across 8 bases. The ends lost 5 bases at V and 0 bases at J; junction bases unmatched: 3. The CDR3 extends over 15 amino acids. Germline V gene lookup returns CDR1 ENHRY and CDR2 SYGVKD. CDR3 sequence (DNA): TGTGCCATCAGTAGACAGGGGAGCTCCTACAATGAGCAGTTCTTC. The encoded protein is CAISRQGSSYNEQFF.

V and J are TRBV13 and TRBJ2-1; D is possibly TRBD1 (6 bases). This CDR3 is built from 14 residues. CDR1 PRHDT and CDR2 FYEKMQ come from the germline V gene (reference sequence). Trimming left V 5 bases short and J 4 bases short, with 12 bases between. This CDR3 reads CASSRGGSYNEQFF. CDR3 bases: TGTGCCAGCAGCCGAGGGGGTTCTTACAATGAGCAGTTCTTC.

The genes are TRBV4-3 and TRBJ1-6; 8 bases map to TRBD1. The germline CDR1 and CDR2 sequences are LGHNA and YSLEER. With 4 bases clipped from V and 6 bases from J, the junction kept 5 bases outside the gene matches. The CDR3 consists of 15 residues. The CDR3 is CASSRRQGRNSPLHF. CDR3 bases: TGCGCCAGCAGCCGCCGACAGGGGCGTAATTCACCCCTCCACTTT.

The chain employs TRBV9 and TRBJ2-5; possible D gene TRBD2, 5 bases. This CDR3 is built from 15 residues. In germline, CDR1 is SGDLS, CDR2 YYNGEE. The V end lost 4 bases, the J end lost 5 bases, and 18 bases lay between the germline ends. The CDR3 sequence: CASSLHGGPQETQYF. In DNA form, the CDR3 reads TGTGCCAGCAGCCTGCACGGCGGGCCCCAGGAGACCCAGTACTTC.